The 18 T cell receptor beta chains reported below all come from one sample, sequenced in a study of T cell changes during pregnancy in multiple sclerosis. Libraries were prepared by immunoSEQ multiplex PCR; TCRdb keeps only in-frame clonotypes and omits some of them. In the table there are about 22,000 clones, roughly 93% of which are singletons. Sample: CD8+ T cells from peripheral blood mononuclear cells, taken in the third trimester of pregnancy. The receptors were sampled from a female donor with multiple sclerosis, enrolled in a pregnancy study.

The V and J genes are TRBV4-3 and TRBJ2-2, with a tentative D call TRBD2 (7 bases). V was pared by 0 bases and J by 5 bases, with 13 bases between. Per the germline V gene, CDR1 is LGHNA and CDR2 is YSLEER. This CDR3 is built from 16 residues. The CDR3 DNA follows: TGCGCCAGCAGCCAAGATCGGGGGGCGAGGACCGGGGAGCTGTTTTTT. Translated, it gives CASSQDRGARTGELFF.

The rearrangement links TRBV30 to TRBJ2-2; D not resolved. CDR1 and CDR2 (germline): GTSNPN, SVGIG (reference sequence). This CDR3 is built from 11 residues. V was trimmed by 3 bases and J by 6 bases, leaving 5 bases between them. Here the CDR3 reads CAWSFAGELFF. For the CDR3, the DNA is TGTGCCTGGAGCTTCGCCGGGGAGCTGTTTTTT.

The genes are TRBV10-2 and TRBJ1-1; D possibly corresponds to TRBD1 (5 bases). V dropped 3 bases and J dropped 4 bases, with 12 bases sitting between them. The CDR3 has 14 residues. Germline assignment: CDR1 WSHSY and CDR2 SAAADI. The CDR3 coding sequence is TGCGCCAGCAGTGATCCAGGGTTGAGCACTGAAGCTTTCTTT. This codes for CASSDPGLSTEAFF.

Only a few counts were recorded for this clone. V is TRBV9 and J is TRBJ1-1; D is possibly TRBD1 (6 bases). Germline assignment: CDR1 SGDLS and CDR2 YYNGEE. This CDR3 region has 14 residues. The V end lost 0 bases, the J end lost 3 bases, and 9 bases lay between the germline ends. The CDR3 is CASSVGWGHTEAFF. For the CDR3, the DNA is TGTGCCAGCAGCGTAGGGTGGGGGCACACTGAAGCTTTCTTT.

The CDR3 sequence is CARRTGGLANYGYTF. CDR3 DNA: TGTGCCAGGAGAACAGGGGGGTTAGCTAACTATGGCTACACCTTC. V and J are TRBV2 and TRBJ1-2, with 8 bases identical to TRBD1. The trim removed 9 bases at V and 0 bases at J, leaving 9 bases unmatched. The CDR3 is 15 amino acids. Looked up from germline, CDR1 is SNHLY and CDR2 is FYNNEI.

V is TRBV12-5 and J is TRBJ2-7; D gene ambiguous. CDR3 length: 14 residues. Germline V gene sequence: CDR1 LGHNT, CDR2 FRNRAP. Trimming took 1 base from V and 2 from J, leaving 9 bases between them. Written as DNA, the CDR3 is TGTGCTAGTGGTTTGGGGGTTGCGGCCTACGAGCAGTACTTC. This gives the protein CASGLGVAAYEQYF.

The chain carries TRBV9 and TRBJ2-4; D is uncertain. Per the germline V gene, CDR1 is SGDLS and CDR2 is YYNGEE. The CDR3 totals 12 residues. The V end lost 6 bases, the J end lost 5 bases, and 9 bases lay between the germline ends. The DNA of the CDR3 is TGTGCCAGCAAAGGAAGCGAAAACATTCAGTACTTC. Translation gives CASKGSENIQYF.

The chain combines TRBV6-1 with TRBJ1-5; 11 positions match TRBD1. This CDR3 is built from 16 residues. Germline V CDR1 and CDR2: MNHNS, SASEGT. V lost 2 bases and J lost 1; bases outside the gene matches: 1. DNA for the CDR3: TGTGCCAGCAGTGAACGGGACAGGGGGAGCAATCAGCCCCAGCATTTT. This sequence encodes CASSERDRGSNQPQHF.

V usage is TRBV21-1 and J usage is TRBJ2-5; TRBD1 is taken as the D call from the table, unchecked against the DNA. TRBV21-1 has pseudogene status. This CDR3 contains 16 residues. DNA of the CDR3: TGTGCCAGCAGCAAGCAGGATAAAGGTTCCCAAGAGACCCAGTACTTC. This encodes CASSKQDKGSQETQYF.

V usage is TRBV9 and J usage is TRBJ1-1, with 7 bases lining up with TRBD1. Germline assignment: CDR1 SGDLS and CDR2 YYNGEE. The CDR3 runs to 17 residues. Losses at the gene ends were 3 bases for V and 2 bases for J; bases not matched to a gene: 13. The CDR3 protein is CASSGSRGTVDNTEAFF. The CDR3 nucleotides are TGTGCCAGCAGCGGAAGCCGGGGGACAGTAGACAACACTGAAGCTTTCTTT.

The V call is TRBV4-3, the J call TRBJ1-2; no clear D. Trimming removed 0 bases at V and 3 bases at J, with 11 bases between. The CDR3 runs 15 residues. Germline assignment: CDR1 LGHNA and CDR2 YSLEER. The CDR3 is CASSQDFDTHYGYTF. The DNA of the CDR3 is TGCGCCAGCAGCCAAGATTTCGACACTCACTATGGCTACACCTTC.

The CDR3 region is CASKREGLGNEQFF. The CDR3 region has the DNA TGTGCCAGCAAGCGGGAGGGACTTGGAAATGAGCAGTTCTTC. The chain links TRBV7-9 to TRBJ2-1, with 10 positions matching TRBD2. Per the germline V gene, CDR1 is SEHNR and CDR2 is FQNEAQ (reference sequence). The trim removed 7 bases at V and 7 bases at J, leaving 7 bases unmatched. This CDR3 contains 14 residues.

The chain joins TRBV13 to TRBJ2-3, with a tentative D call TRBD2 (9 bases). The length of the CDR3 is 16 residues. V dropped 2 bases and J dropped 6 bases, with 18 bases sitting between them. The V gene's germline CDR1 is PRHDT and CDR2 FYEKMQ (reference sequence). In nucleotides, the CDR3 is TGTGCCAGCAGCTTATGGGCTAGCGGGGACAGGGATACGCAGTATTTT. Translating gives CASSLWASGDRDTQYF.

The chain combines TRBV13 with TRBJ2-3; 8 bases agree with TRBD1. Germline loops: CDR1 PRHDT, CDR2 FYEKMQ (reference sequence). This CDR3 is 15 amino acids long. The V gene end was trimmed by 5 bases and the J gene end by 3 bases; junction bases not matched to a gene: 7. The CDR3 DNA is TGTGCCAGCAGCATCCGGACAGGGAGAACAGATACGCAGTATTTT. Its translation is CASSIRTGRTDTQYF.

The chain couples TRBV13 to TRBJ2-1, with D possibly being TRBD1 (6 bases). V was trimmed by 7 bases and J by 4 bases, leaving 17 bases between them. Germline-derived CDR1 and CDR2 are PRHDT and FYEKMQ (reference sequence). The CDR3 extends over 15 amino acids. DNA of the CDR3: TGTGCCAGCATCCCGAGGAGAGGGGGATACAATGAGCAGTTCTTC. Translation: CASIPRRGGYNEQFF.

This chain uses TRBV11-2 with TRBJ2-1; 11 nucleotides line up with TRBD2. The V and J ends lost 1 base and 6 bases, in that order; junction bases with no gene match: 5. The CDR3 covers 16 residues. Per germline, CDR1 SGHAT and CDR2 FQNNGV. CDR3 region: CASSLVWTSGLNEQFF. The CDR3 bases are TGTGCCAGCAGCTTAGTCTGGACTAGCGGGCTCAATGAGCAGTTCTTC.

This clone was detected only once. The chain carries TRBV6-6 and TRBJ2-5, with a possible D match to TRBD2 (7 bases). The V gene lost 2 bases and the J gene lost 4 bases, with 11 bases spanning the gap. Germline V gene sequence: CDR1 MNHNY, CDR2 SVGAGI (reference sequence). The CDR3 length is 14 residues. DNA for the CDR3: TGTGCCAGCAGTTACGGGGGGGGGCTAGAGACCCAGTACTTC. The encoded protein is CASSYGGGLETQYF.

V and J are TRBV7-9 and TRBJ2-7, with D tentatively TRBD2 (5 bases). Per the germline V gene, CDR1 is SEHNR and CDR2 is FQNEAQ (reference sequence). CDR3 length: 14 amino acids. V lost 7 bases, J lost 2 bases, and 15 bases lay in between. In DNA, the CDR3 is TGTGCCAGCACCGGTCCGGGGAGACCCTACGAGCAGTACTTC. Translated: CASTGPGRPYEQYF.